These 14 T cell receptor beta chains were all obtained from the same sample, sequenced in a study of vaccination effects on CD4 cells after COVID-19. These receptors have no identified antigens. Data came from immunoSEQ multiplex PCR; TCRdb stores just in-frame clones and leaves some out. The sample lists 20,000 to 25,000 clones; approximately 73% were seen once. The culture ran for about eleven days before CD4+ T cells were isolated. The input for sequencing was CD4+ T cells from PBMCs cultured without peptide, taken before COVID-19 vaccination. Every receptor here comes from a human donor who received a COVID-19 vaccine.

The chain couples TRBV19 to TRBJ1-3; no clear D. In germline, CDR1 is LNHDA, CDR2 SQIVND (reference sequence). V dropped 1 base and J dropped 15 bases, with 19 bases sitting between them. The CDR3 totals 14 residues. This CDR3 is CASSIAGSRTPAYF. CDR3 coding DNA: TGTGCCAGTAGTATAGCCGGCTCTCGTACACCAGCATATTTT.

This clone was counted between two and nine times. The chain is built from TRBV18 and TRBJ2-7; TRBD1 might be the D (6 bases). Between the trimmed V and J ends, which lost 1 base and 7 bases, there was a span of 11 bases. This CDR3 region has 13 residues. CDR1 is KGHSH, CDR2 LQKENI, per germline. The CDR3 DNA follows: TGTGCCAGCTCACCACAACAGGGTGGGGAGCAGTACTTC. The encoded protein is CASSPQQGGEQYF.

In this sample, this clone turned up once. J is TRBJ2-1 and V is TRBV4-1; either TRBD1 or TRBD2 may supply D (6 bases each). The CDR3 has 17 amino acids. Germline loops: CDR1 MGHRA, CDR2 YSYEKL. V shed 3 bases and J shed 12 bases, with 27 bases lying between them. The CDR3 spells CASSQGGGTPAFGGQFF. CDR3 DNA sequence: TGCGCCAGCAGCCAGGGGGGCGGGACTCCAGCGTTCGGGGGGCAGTTCTTC.

The chain joins TRBV9 to TRBJ1-1, with D perhaps matching TRBD1 (6 bases). The CDR3 has 13 amino acids. V was trimmed by 4 bases and J by 9 bases, leaving 16 bases between them. CDR1 is SGDLS and CDR2 is YYNGEE in the germline V gene. CDR3 in DNA: TGTGCCAGCAGCCCAGGGGACGGAGTGAAAGCTTTCTTT. Protein: CASSPGDGVKAFF.

This clone came up a few times. The chain has TRBV12-3 or TRBV12-4 and TRBJ1-5, with TRBD1 identical over 7 bases. Trimming removed 3 bases from V and 14 bases from J; junction bases left unmatched: 10. The CDR3 spans 13 residues. CDR3 region: CASSFRDSALKHF. The CDR3 bases are TGTGCCAGCAGTTTTCGGGACAGCGCCCTCAAGCATTTT.

The chain links TRBV25-1 to TRBJ2-2, with a weak D call TRBD1 (5 bases). Per the germline V gene, CDR1 is MGHDK and CDR2 is SYGVNS. The CDR3 spans 16 residues. The V gene lost 8 bases and the J gene lost 0 bases, with 16 bases spanning the gap. CDR3 sequence reads: CASQGRIRANTGELFF. The CDR3 bases are TGTGCCAGCCAAGGCAGGATCAGGGCGAACACCGGGGAGCTGTTTTTT.

The chain has TRBV21-1 and TRBJ2-6. TRBV21-1 corresponds to a pseudogene. The CDR3 runs 20 residues. The CDR3 loop is CASSREGIPRPDGGANVLTF. CDR3 nucleotides: TGTGCCAGCAGCAGGGAAGGGATACCTCGGCCAGATGGTGGGGCCAACGTCCTGACTTTC.

The CDR3 DNA follows: TGTGCCAGCGCTGCCGGGACAGCTAGCAATCAGCCCCAGCATTTT. Residues: CASAAGTASNQPQHF. The chain couples TRBV27 to TRBJ1-5; 7 positions agree with TRBD1. V dropped 8 bases and J dropped 0; count of bases not matched to a gene: 7. The CDR3 covers 15 residues. Germline lookup yields CDR1 MNHEY and CDR2 SMNVEV (reference sequence).

The rearrangement joins TRBV10-3 to TRBJ2-1; 10 positions agree with TRBD1. J lost 5 bases, V lost 5 bases, and 3 bases had no gene match. Per the germline V gene, CDR1 is ENHRY and CDR2 is SYGVKD. This CDR3 region has 14 residues. The CDR3 loop is CAISRQGADNEQFF. CDR3 DNA sequence: TGTGCCATCAGTCGACAGGGGGCGGACAATGAGCAGTTCTTC.

The V gene is TRBV14, the J gene TRBJ2-2; D is unclear. Looked up from germline, CDR1 is SGHDN and CDR2 is FVKESK. The CDR3 has 15 amino acids. Trimming took off 0 bases at V and 2 bases at J, with 7 bases between the two ends. CDR3 coding DNA: TGTGCCAGCAGCCAAGAATTGGGAAACACCGGGGAGCTGTTTTTT. It is translated as CASSQELGNTGELFF.

The chain is built from TRBV7-9 and TRBJ1-1; 10 bases align to TRBD1. The CDR3 runs to 15 residues. In germline, CDR1 is SEHNR, CDR2 FQNEAQ (reference sequence). The J segment lost 4 bases and the V segment lost 3 bases, leaving 5 bases of the junction unmatched. CDR3 sequence reads: CASSLTGGRGTEAFF. Written as DNA, the CDR3 is TGTGCCAGCAGCTTGACAGGGGGCAGGGGCACTGAAGCTTTCTTT. Combining the CDR3 with reference TRBV7-9 and TRBJ1-1 gives the whole variable domain DTGVSQNPRHKITKRGQNVTFRCDPISEHNRLYWYRQTLGQGPEFLTYFQNEAQLEKSRLLSDRFSAERPKGSFSTLEIQRTEQGDSAMYLCASSLTGGRGTEAFFGQGTRLTVV.

The chain is built from TRBV7-2 and TRBJ1-2, with D perhaps matching TRBD1 (5 bases). Looked up from germline, CDR1 is SGHTA and CDR2 is FQGNSA. The CDR3 has 14 residues. The V gene lost 5 bases and the J gene lost 4 bases, with 14 bases spanning the gap. CDR3 region: CASSQTGGTYGYTF. The DNA of the CDR3 is TGTGCCAGCAGCCAGACGGGAGGGACCTATGGCTACACCTTC.

The rearrangement joins TRBV6-5 to TRBJ2-3, with D perhaps TRBD2 (6 bases). This CDR3 is built from 15 residues. Germline CDR1 and CDR2: MNHEY and SVGAGI. V was pared by 5 bases and J by 0 bases, with 12 bases between. As DNA, the CDR3 is TGTGCCAGCAGTATAGCGGCGGCAAGCACAGATACGCAGTATTTT. Its protein product is CASSIAAASTDTQYF.

The genes are TRBV6-2 or TRBV6-3 and TRBJ2-1, with TRBD2 identical over 8 bases. V lost 4 bases to trimming and J lost 5 bases; unmatched junction nucleotides: 7. The length of the CDR3 is 15 residues. Looked up from germline, CDR1 is MNHEY and CDR2 is SVGEGT. This CDR3 is CASSLSGTRDNEQFF. The CDR3 region has the DNA TGTGCCAGCAGTTTGTCCGGGACTAGGGACAATGAGCAGTTCTTC.